This T cell receptor beta chain comes out of a study of siplizumab effects on memory and regulatory T cells. This clone was seen a single time. Its antigen is undetermined. Coculturing was carried out on the mixed lymphocyte reaction cells. It lasted around 6 days and was done at 37°C. Study results and limitations: Naive T cells apparently outstripped memory cells in diversity and seemed major alloresponse contributors. Suppression by proliferating Tregs derived from siplizumab cultures was not verified. Alloreactive sequences that could be traced to unstimulated CD4+ memory cells showed a significant reduction under siplizumab.

V lost 3 bases and J lost 4, with 7 bases in between. This CDR3 spans 14 amino acids. The germline gives CDR1 SGHAT, CDR2 FQNNGV. TCRdb's table, derived via immunoSEQ multiplex PCR, lists solely in-frame clones and lacks some. The data contain approximately 10,000 clones, roughly half of them seen just once; the ten biggest clones take up 38%. Sequenced sample: CFSE-low (dividing) CD8+ T cells sorted from an allogeneic mixed lymphocyte reaction. The chain recombines TRBV11-2 with TRBJ1-6; no reliable D call. This receptor was identified in a human donor in good health; the cells came from an allogeneic mixed lymphocyte reaction. Some clones in this sample may be carry-over from other donors' samples. Here the CDR3 reads CASSLARYNSPLHF. DNA for the CDR3: TGTGCCAGCAGCTTGGCGCGTTATAATTCACCCCTCCACTTT.